A single sample gave rise to the 10 T cell receptor beta chains below, sequenced in a study of blood T cell repertoires in COVID-19. Repertoires were generated with immunoSEQ multiplex PCR, while TCRdb's copy carries only in-frame clones and drops some. The sample includes 150,000 to 200,000 clones, about 93% of them seen just once. Input material: peripheral blood. These receptors came from a woman aged 45-59 years with acute or convalescent COVID-19.

The chain joins TRBV5-4 to TRBJ1-1; a possible D gene is TRBD1 (5 bases). V was clipped by 0 bases and J by 1 base, with 10 bases between them. CDR1 SGHNT and CDR2 YYREEE come from the germline V gene (reference sequence). This CDR3 contains 15 residues. CDR3 coding DNA: TGTGCCAGCAGCTTGGGGGGCTCTGCGAACACTGAAGCTTTCTTT. As protein: CASSLGGSANTEAFF.

The genes are TRBV28 and TRBJ1-1; 7 nucleotides line up with TRBD1. CDR1 and CDR2 from the germline V gene are MDHEN and SYDVKM. The CDR3 is made up of 15 amino acids. With V trimmed by 8 bases and J by 1 base, 10 bases remained unmatched. CDR3 sequence: CASLPWGQTNTEAFF. CDR3 nucleotides: TGTGCCAGCTTACCCTGGGGACAGACGAACACTGAAGCTTTCTTT.

This clone was recorded once. The chain joins TRBV12-3 or TRBV12-4 to TRBJ1-1; D not certain. The CDR3 is 12 residues long. V was clipped by 2 bases and J by 9 bases, with 10 bases between them. The CDR3, as DNA: TGTGCCAGCAGTTTAATGGGGAGTCAAGCTTTCTTT. Protein: CASSLMGSQAFF.

The chain uses TRBV18 and TRBJ1-2, with 9 bases lining up with TRBD1. The V and J ends lost 0 bases and 6 bases, in that order; junction bases with no gene match: 5. The germline gives CDR1 KGHSH, CDR2 LQKENI. CDR3 length: 15 amino acids. The CDR3 loop reads CASSPPTGGSHGYTF. The CDR3 bases are TGTGCCAGCTCACCACCGACAGGGGGAAGTCATGGCTACACCTTC.

This chain connects TRBV18 to TRBJ1-3; D unclear. The V and J ends lost 6 bases and 1 base respectively, with 4 bases between them. CDR3 length: 12 residues. The germline V gene has CDR1 KGHSH and CDR2 LQKENI. This CDR3 is CASSGSGNTIYF. The CDR3 DNA follows: TGTGCCAGCTCCGGGTCTGGAAACACCATATATTTT. Supplemented by reference TRBV18 and TRBJ1-3, the full variable domain reads NAGVMQNPRHLVRRRGQEARLRCSPMKGHSHVYWYRQLPEEGLKFMVYLQKENIIDESGMPKERFSAEFPKEGPSILRIQQVVRGDSAAYFCASSGSGNTIYFGEGSWLTVV.

This clone was found a few times. The J gene is TRBJ1-2, the V gene TRBV28, with D possibly matching TRBD1 (5 bases). Germline CDR1 reads MDHEN; CDR2 reads SYDVKM. The length of the CDR3 is 13 residues. V was cut by 5 bases and J by 5 bases, with 12 bases left in between. As DNA, the CDR3 is TGTGCCAGCAGTCATCAGGGCGCTTATGGCTACACCTTC. Translation: CASSHQGAYGYTF.

The J gene is TRBJ2-3, the V gene TRBV5-6; TRBD2 matches 7 bases. Germline V gives CDR1 SGHDT, CDR2 YYEEEE. V trimming: 0 bases; J trimming: 4 bases; junction bases outside the gene matches: 5. This CDR3 is built from 15 residues. The CDR3 here is CASSLGLAVPDTQYF. The CDR3, as DNA: TGTGCCAGCAGCTTGGGGCTAGCGGTACCAGATACGCAGTATTTT.

This clone occurred a few times. The rearrangement uses TRBV7-8 and TRBJ2-7; TRBD2 might be the D (5 bases). V lost 5 bases to trimming and J lost 6 bases, with 20 bases between them. This CDR3 is 15 amino acids long. Germline values: CDR1 SGHVS, CDR2 FQNEAQ. The CDR3 DNA reads TGTGCCAGCAGCCAAGTCCGTGGCTCAGAGGGCGAGCAGTACTTC. Amino acids: CASSQVRGSEGEQYF.

V usage is TRBV5-6 and J usage is TRBJ2-3, with 9 positions matching TRBD1. The CDR3 is made up of 16 amino acids. The germline gives CDR1 SGHDT, CDR2 YYEEEE. V was pared by 2 bases and J by 4 bases, with 8 bases of the junction left unmatched. CDR3 DNA: TGTGCCAGCAGCTTTAGGGACAGGGACCTCGCAGATACGCAGTATTTT. This encodes CASSFRDRDLADTQYF. Based on the CDR3 plus reference TRBV5-6 and TRBJ2-3, the full variable domain is DAGVTQSPTHLIKTRGQQVTLRCSPKSGHDTVSWYQQALGQGPQFIFQYYEEEERQRGNFPDRFSGHQFPNYSSELNVNALLLGDSALYLCASSFRDRDLADTQYFGPGTRLTVL.

The rearrangement links TRBV6-1 to TRBJ2-7; 8 bases agree with TRBD1. V shed 1 base and J 2 bases; nucleotides not matched to a gene: 7. From germline, CDR1 is MNHNS and CDR2 SASEGT. The CDR3 totals 16 residues. The CDR3 DNA reads as TGTGCCAGCAGTGAAGGGAACAGGGGGGTAACCTACGAGCAGTACTTC. Encoded protein: CASSEGNRGVTYEQYF.